The T cell receptor beta chain under discussion was sequenced for a study of neurological immune-mediated disorders. Noted time point: longitudinal time-point 2. Volunteers from a blood bank in Maryland, USA, constituted the healthy controls. Unsorted libraries were derived from 2 million PBMCs stored at -80 C. MiXCR was run by TCRdb on the 5' RACE reads, yielding one entry per CDR3 protein. The table lists more than 55,000 distinct CDR3 sequences, more than 9.5% of them singletons. The germline V gene encodes CDR1 LGHNT and CDR2 FRNRAP. CDR3 size: 15 residues. V gave up 5 bases and J gave up 3 bases; unmatched junction bases: 6. This clonotype was counted ten times or more. Its specificity is unknown. Study-wide results and caveats: In HTLV-1-associated myelopathy, TCR clonal expansion was greatest, and in multiple sclerosis it was least, below healthy controls.

The TCR comes from a man younger than 45 in good health. The sample was PBMCs. This chain joins TRBV12-5 and TRBJ2-3; 9 positions match TRBD2. This CDR3 reads CASGTISGRTDTQYF. CDR3 DNA sequence: TGTGCTAGTGGTACAATCAGCGGGAGGACAGATACGCAGTATTTT.